This T cell receptor beta chain came from a study of T cell responses to AZD1222 COVID-19 vaccine. The study, taken as a whole, reports: Samples come after the peak T cell response, not at day 14. Only five or six individuals given AZD1222 were seropositive at baseline. CD4 TCRs linked to vaccination spanned spike, dominating at 160-218 and 743-854.

Measured with immunoSEQ multiplex PCR; TCRdb has only the in-frame clones, and not every one. Of 86,000 or so clones listed, about nine tenths are singletons. Concerning this clone itself: The antigen is undetermined.

Doses given second, at about 4 or about 12 weeks, were pooled. This sequence was found in an adult who received the AZD1222 COVID-19 vaccine. Sample: peripheral blood, taken 28 days after the second AZD1222 dose.

The CDR3 region has the DNA TGTGCCACCAGTGCTCCCAGAGGGGTCTCTGGGGCCAACGTCCTGACTTTC. As protein: CATSAPRGVSGANVLTF. The rearrangement uses TRBV24-1 and TRBJ2-6; tentatively, D is TRBD1 or TRBD2 (5 bases each). CDR3 length: 17 amino acids. The V gene lost 5 bases and the J gene lost 0 bases, with 13 bases spanning the gap. Germline lookup yields CDR1 KGHDR and CDR2 SFDVKD.